What follows are 8 T cell receptor beta chains derived from one specimen sequenced in a study of blood T cell repertoires in COVID-19. TCRdb's table, derived via immunoSEQ multiplex PCR, lists solely in-frame clones and lacks some. This table holds 250,000 or so clones, around 83% found once. The material sequenced was peripheral blood. These TCRs come from a woman aged 40 to 49 who had recovered from COVID-19.

CDR3 nucleotide sequence: TGTGCCAGCAGCTATAGCGGGGGGTCCTACGAGCAGTACTTC. Translation gives CASSYSGGSYEQYF. The chain combines TRBV14 with TRBJ2-7, with 10 bases matching TRBD2. This CDR3 is built from 14 residues. Trimming at V came to 5 bases and at J to 1 base, leaving 2 bases not matched to a gene. Germline-derived CDR1 and CDR2 are SGHDN and FVKESK.

This clone is a singleton in its sample. The J gene is TRBJ2-5, the V gene TRBV5-1; 7 bases are a match to TRBD1. V lost 4 bases and J lost 0; bases outside the gene matches: 6. The CDR3 has 15 residues. CDR1 SGHRS and CDR2 YFSETQ come from the germline V gene. This chain's CDR3 is CASSRQGADQETQYF. CDR3 sequence (DNA): TGCGCCAGCAGCCGACAGGGAGCGGACCAAGAGACCCAGTACTTC.

The chain couples TRBV19 to TRBJ2-2, with D possibly matching TRBD1 (6 bases). The CDR3 is 16 residues long. Trimming stripped 2 bases from V and 1 base from J, with 11 bases between. CDR1 and CDR2 (germline): LNHDA, SQIVND (reference sequence). As DNA, the CDR3 is TGTGCCAGTAGTATACCCGTCAGGGGGAACACCGGGGAGCTGTTTTTT. It specifies CASSIPVRGNTGELFF.

The CDR3 region is CASSRYKGDPPDEQFF. CDR3 nucleotide sequence: TGTGCCAGCAGCCGGTACAAGGGGGACCCTCCGGATGAGCAGTTCTTC. The chain joins TRBV7-6 to TRBJ2-1, with D possibly matching TRBD1 (6 bases). The CDR3 totals 16 residues. V lost 5 bases and J 8 bases, leaving 22 bases between the germline ends. Germline assignment: CDR1 SGHVS and CDR2 FNYEAQ.

This sequence joins TRBV28 and TRBJ2-5, with D perhaps matching TRBD1 (5 bases). Germline-derived CDR1 and CDR2 are MDHEN and SYDVKM. There are 13 residues in the CDR3. V lost 9 bases, J lost 4 bases, and 15 bases lay in between. The CDR3: CASVRDFGETQYF. DNA for the CDR3: TGTGCCAGTGTCAGGGATTTTGGAGAGACCCAGTACTTC. Variable domain in full (rest from reference TRBV28 and TRBJ2-5): DVKVTQSSRYLVKRTGEKVFLECVQDMDHENMFWYRQDPGLGLRLIYFSYDVKMKEKGDIPEGYSVSREKKERFSLILESASTNQTSMYLCASVRDFGETQYFGPGTRLLVL.

The chain couples TRBV21-1 to TRBJ2-5; the table names TRBD2, a call not compared with the DNA. TRBV21-1 corresponds to a pseudogene. CDR3 size: 11 residues. The CDR3 reads CAPAEAETQYF. The CDR3 region has the DNA TGTGCCCCAGCGGAGGCAGAGACCCAGTACTTC.

This rearrangement joins TRBV11-3 to TRBJ2-1; TRBD1 agrees at 11 bases. The CDR3 consists of 15 residues. The J segment lost 9 bases and the V segment lost 1 base, leaving 5 bases of the junction unmatched. From germline, CDR1 is SGHNT and CDR2 YENEEA. The CDR3 here is CASSLGDRGYGEQFF. In DNA form, the CDR3 reads TGTGCCAGCAGCTTAGGGGACAGGGGGTACGGTGAGCAGTTCTTC.

The chain is built from TRBV3-1 (or the pseudogene TRBV3-2) and TRBJ1-5, with D perhaps TRBD1 (5 bases). The CDR3 is made up of 14 amino acids. Germline V gene data show CDR1 as LGHDT and CDR2 as YNNKEL (reference sequence). V lost 4 bases and J 4 bases, leaving 11 bases between the germline ends. The CDR3 loop is CASSPGTENQPQHF. CDR3 bases: TGTGCCAGCAGCCCCGGGACTGAGAATCAGCCCCAGCATTTT.